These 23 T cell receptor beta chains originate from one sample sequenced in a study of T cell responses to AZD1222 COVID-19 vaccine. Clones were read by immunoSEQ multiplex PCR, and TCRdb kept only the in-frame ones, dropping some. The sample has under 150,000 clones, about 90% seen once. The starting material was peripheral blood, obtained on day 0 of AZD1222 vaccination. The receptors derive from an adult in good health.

The CDR3: CASSPVGGNTEAFF. In DNA form, the CDR3 reads TGTGCCAGCTCACCCGTTGGGGGGAACACTGAAGCTTTCTTT. The V gene is TRBV18, the J gene TRBJ1-1, with D possibly matching TRBD1 (5 bases). The CDR3 is 14 amino acids. CDR1 is KGHSH and CDR2 is LQKENI in the germline V gene. V lost 3 bases, J lost 1 base, and 9 bases lay in between.

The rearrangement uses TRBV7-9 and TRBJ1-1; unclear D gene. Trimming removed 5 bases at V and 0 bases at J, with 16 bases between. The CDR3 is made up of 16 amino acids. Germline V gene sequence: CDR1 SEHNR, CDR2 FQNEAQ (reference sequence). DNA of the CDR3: TGTGCCAGCAGCACGGCCTTGAGGAATTTGAACACTGAAGCTTTCTTT. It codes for CASSTALRNLNTEAFF.

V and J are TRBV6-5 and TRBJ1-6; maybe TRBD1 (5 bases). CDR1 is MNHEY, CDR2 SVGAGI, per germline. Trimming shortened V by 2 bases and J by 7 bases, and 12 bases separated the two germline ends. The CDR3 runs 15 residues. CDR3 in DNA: TGTGCCAGCAGTTACGGGGTACAGGAAAATTCACCCCTCCACTTT. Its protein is CASSYGVQENSPLHF.

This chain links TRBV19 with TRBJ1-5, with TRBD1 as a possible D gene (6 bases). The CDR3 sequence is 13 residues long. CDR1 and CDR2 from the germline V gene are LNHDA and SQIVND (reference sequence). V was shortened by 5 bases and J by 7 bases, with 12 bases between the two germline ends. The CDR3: CASSGGPGQPQHF. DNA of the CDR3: TGTGCCAGTAGTGGGGGGCCAGGGCAGCCCCAGCATTTT.

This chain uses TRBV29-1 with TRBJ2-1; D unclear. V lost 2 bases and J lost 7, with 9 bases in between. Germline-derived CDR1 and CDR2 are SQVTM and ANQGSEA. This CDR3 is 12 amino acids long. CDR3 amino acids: CSVEPPGNEQFF. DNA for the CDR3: TGCAGCGTTGAACCCCCCGGGAATGAGCAGTTCTTC.

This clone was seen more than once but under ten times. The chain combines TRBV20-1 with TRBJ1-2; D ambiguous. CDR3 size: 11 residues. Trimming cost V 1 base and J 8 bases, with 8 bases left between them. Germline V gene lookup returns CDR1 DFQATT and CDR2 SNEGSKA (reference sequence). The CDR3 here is CSARAPRGYTF. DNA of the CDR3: TGCAGTGCTAGAGCACCAAGGGGCTACACCTTC.

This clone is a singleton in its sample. CDR3 loop: CASSLWTNTGELFF. DNA of the CDR3: TGTGCCAGCAGTTTATGGACAAACACCGGGGAGCTGTTTTTT. This chain joins TRBV6-2 or TRBV6-3 and TRBJ2-2, with D maybe TRBD1 (5 bases). The CDR3 length is 14 residues. V was shortened by 4 bases and J by 2 bases, with 8 bases between the two germline ends. Germline-derived CDR1 and CDR2 are MNHEY and SVGEGT.

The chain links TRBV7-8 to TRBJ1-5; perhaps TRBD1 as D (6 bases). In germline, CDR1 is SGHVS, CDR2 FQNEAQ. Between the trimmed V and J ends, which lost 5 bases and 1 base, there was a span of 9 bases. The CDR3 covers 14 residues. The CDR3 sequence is CASSQTGSNQPQHF. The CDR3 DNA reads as TGTGCCAGCAGCCAAACAGGGAGCAATCAGCCCCAGCATTTT. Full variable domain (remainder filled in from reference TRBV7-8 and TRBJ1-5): GAGVSQSPRYKVAKRGQDVALRCDPISGHVSLFWYQQALGQGPEFLTYFQNEAQLDKSGLPSDRFFAERPEGSVSTLKIQRTQQEDSAVYLCASSQTGSNQPQHFGDGTRLSIL.

In DNA form, the CDR3 reads TGTGCCAGCAGCGTACCTGCGTATGGCTACACCTTC. Its translation: CASSVPAYGYTF. This chain uses TRBV9 with TRBJ1-2; D not resolved. The CDR3 consists of 12 residues. V dropped 1 base and J dropped 5 bases, with 6 bases sitting between them. Germline loops: CDR1 SGDLS, CDR2 YYNGEE.

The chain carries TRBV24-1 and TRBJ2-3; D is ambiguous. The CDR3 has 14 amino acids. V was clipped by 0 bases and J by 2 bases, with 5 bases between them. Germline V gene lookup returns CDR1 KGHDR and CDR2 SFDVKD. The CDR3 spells CATSDLEFTDTQYF. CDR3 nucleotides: TGTGCCACCAGTGATTTGGAGTTCACAGATACGCAGTATTTT.

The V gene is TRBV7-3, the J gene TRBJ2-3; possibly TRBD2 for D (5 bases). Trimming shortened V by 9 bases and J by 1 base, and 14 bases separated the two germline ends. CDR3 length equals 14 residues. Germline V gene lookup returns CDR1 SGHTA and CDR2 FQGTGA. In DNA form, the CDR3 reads TGTGCCAGTTCGGACTCCCCTGGCACAGATACGCAGTATTTT. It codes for CASSDSPGTDTQYF.

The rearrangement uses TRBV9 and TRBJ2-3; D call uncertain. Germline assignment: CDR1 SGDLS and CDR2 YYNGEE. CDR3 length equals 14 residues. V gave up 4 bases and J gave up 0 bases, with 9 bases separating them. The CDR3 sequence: CASSLYSSTDTQYF. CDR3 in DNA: TGTGCCAGCAGCTTATACTCTAGCACAGATACGCAGTATTTT.

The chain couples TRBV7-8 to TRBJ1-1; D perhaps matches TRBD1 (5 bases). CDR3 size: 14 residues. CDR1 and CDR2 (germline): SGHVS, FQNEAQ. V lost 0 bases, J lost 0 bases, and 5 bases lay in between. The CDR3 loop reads CASSLAGVNTEAFF. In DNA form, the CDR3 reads TGTGCCAGCAGCTTAGCGGGGGTGAACACTGAAGCTTTCTTT. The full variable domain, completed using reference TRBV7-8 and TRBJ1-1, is GAGVSQSPRYKVAKRGQDVALRCDPISGHVSLFWYQQALGQGPEFLTYFQNEAQLDKSGLPSDRFFAERPEGSVSTLKIQRTQQEDSAVYLCASSLAGVNTEAFFGQGTRLTVV.

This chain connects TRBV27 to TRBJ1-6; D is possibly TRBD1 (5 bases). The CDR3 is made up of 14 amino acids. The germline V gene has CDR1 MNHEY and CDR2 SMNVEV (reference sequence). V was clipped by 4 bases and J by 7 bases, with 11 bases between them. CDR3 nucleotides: TGTGCCAGCAGTTCGGGACCCGGGAATTCACCCCTCCACTTT. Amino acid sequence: CASSSGPGNSPLHF.

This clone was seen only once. In nucleotides, the CDR3 is TGTGCCAGCAGCTTAGGTCGCAGCTACACCGGGGAGCTGTTTTTT. Translation gives CASSLGRSYTGELFF. J is TRBJ2-2 and V is TRBV7-8; D not certain. Deletions cut 1 base from V and 3 bases from J, with 9 bases between. CDR3 length equals 15 residues. The germline CDR1 and CDR2 sequences are SGHVS and FQNEAQ. The full variable domain, completed using reference TRBV7-8 and TRBJ2-2, is GAGVSQSPRYKVAKRGQDVALRCDPISGHVSLFWYQQALGQGPEFLTYFQNEAQLDKSGLPSDRFFAERPEGSVSTLKIQRTQQEDSAVYLCASSLGRSYTGELFFGEGSRLTVL.

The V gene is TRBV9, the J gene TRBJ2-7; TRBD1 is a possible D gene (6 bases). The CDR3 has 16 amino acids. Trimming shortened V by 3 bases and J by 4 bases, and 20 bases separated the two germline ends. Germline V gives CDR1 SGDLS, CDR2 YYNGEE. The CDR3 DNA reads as TGTGCCAGCAGCGCAGGCGCCCGGGACATTAGTTACGAGCAGTACTTC. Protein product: CASSAGARDISYEQYF.

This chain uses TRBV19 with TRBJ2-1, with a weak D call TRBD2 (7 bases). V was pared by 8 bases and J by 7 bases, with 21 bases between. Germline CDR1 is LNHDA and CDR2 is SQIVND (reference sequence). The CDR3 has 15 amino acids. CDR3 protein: CASEGGPYPGNEQFF. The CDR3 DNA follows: TGTGCCAGTGAGGGGGGGCCTTACCCGGGGAATGAGCAGTTCTTC. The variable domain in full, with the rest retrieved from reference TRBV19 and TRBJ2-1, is DGGITQSPKYLFRKEGQNVTLSCEQNLNHDAMYWYRQDPGQGLRLIYYSQIVNDFQKGDIAEGYSVSREKKESFPLTVTSAQKNPTAFYLCASEGGPYPGNEQFFGPGTRLTVL.

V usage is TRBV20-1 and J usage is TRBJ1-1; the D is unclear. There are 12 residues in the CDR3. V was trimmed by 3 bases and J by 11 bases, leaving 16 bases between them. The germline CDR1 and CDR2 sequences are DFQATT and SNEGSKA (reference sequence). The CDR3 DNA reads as TGCAGTGCTAGTTCGACCCTGCCTGGGGCTTTCTTT. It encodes CSASSTLPGAFF.

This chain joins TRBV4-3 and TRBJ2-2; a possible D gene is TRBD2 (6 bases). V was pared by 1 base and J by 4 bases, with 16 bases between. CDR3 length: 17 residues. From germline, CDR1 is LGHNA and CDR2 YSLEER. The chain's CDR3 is CASSQGVAGMGTGELFF. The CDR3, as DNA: TGCGCCAGCAGCCAAGGTGTTGCGGGGATGGGCACCGGGGAGCTGTTTTTT.

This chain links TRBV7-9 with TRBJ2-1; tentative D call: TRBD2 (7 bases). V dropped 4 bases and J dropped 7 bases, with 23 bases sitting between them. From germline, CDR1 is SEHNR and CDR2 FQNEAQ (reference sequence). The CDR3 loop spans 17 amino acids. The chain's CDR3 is CASSSSQSARGGNEQFF. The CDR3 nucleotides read TGTGCCAGCAGCTCGTCTCAGTCTGCTAGGGGGGGGAATGAGCAGTTCTTC. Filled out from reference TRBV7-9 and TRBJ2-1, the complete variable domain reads DTGVSQNPRHKITKRGQNVTFRCDPISEHNRLYWYRQTLGQGPEFLTYFQNEAQLEKSRLLSDRFSAERPKGSFSTLEIQRTEQGDSAMYLCASSSSQSARGGNEQFFGPGTRLTVL.

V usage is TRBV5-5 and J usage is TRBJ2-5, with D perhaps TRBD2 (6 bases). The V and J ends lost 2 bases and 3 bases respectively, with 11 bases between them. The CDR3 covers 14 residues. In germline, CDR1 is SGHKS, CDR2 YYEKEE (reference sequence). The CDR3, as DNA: TGTGCCAGCAGCTTCGGGAGTCAAAAAGAGACCCAGTACTTC. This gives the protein CASSFGSQKETQYF.

CDR3 sequence (DNA): TGTGCCAGCAACGGGCGGGGTTCGCCCTCCACTGAAGCTTTCTTT. Translating it yields CASNGRGSPSTEAFF. J is TRBJ1-1 and V is TRBV13; D gene ambiguous. CDR1 PRHDT and CDR2 FYEKMQ come from the germline V gene (reference sequence). V was pared by 7 bases and J by 4 bases, with 19 bases between. The CDR3 is 15 amino acids. Combining the CDR3 with reference TRBV13 and TRBJ1-1 gives the whole variable domain AAGVIQSPRHLIKEKRETATLKCYPIPRHDTVYWYQQGPGQDPQFLISFYEKMQSDKGSIPDRFSAQQFSDYHSELNMSSLELGDSALYFCASNGRGSPSTEAFFGQGTRLTVV.

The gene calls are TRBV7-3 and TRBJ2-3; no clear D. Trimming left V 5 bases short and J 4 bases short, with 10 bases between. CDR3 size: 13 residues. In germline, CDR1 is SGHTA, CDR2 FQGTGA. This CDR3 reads CASSPPAADTQYF. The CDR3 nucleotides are TGTGCCAGCAGCCCTCCCGCCGCAGATACGCAGTATTTT.